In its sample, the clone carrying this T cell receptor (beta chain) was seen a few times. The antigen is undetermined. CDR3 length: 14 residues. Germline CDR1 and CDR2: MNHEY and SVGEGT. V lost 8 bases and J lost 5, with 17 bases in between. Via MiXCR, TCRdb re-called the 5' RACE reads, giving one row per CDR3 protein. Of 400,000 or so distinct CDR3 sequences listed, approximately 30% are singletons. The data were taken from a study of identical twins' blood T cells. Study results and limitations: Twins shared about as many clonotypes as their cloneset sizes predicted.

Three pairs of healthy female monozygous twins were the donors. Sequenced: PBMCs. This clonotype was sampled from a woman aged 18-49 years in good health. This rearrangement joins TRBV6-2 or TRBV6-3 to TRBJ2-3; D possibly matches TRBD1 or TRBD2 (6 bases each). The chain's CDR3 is CASLNRGRRDTQYF. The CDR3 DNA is TGTGCCAGCCTCAATCGGGGGCGCAGAGATACGCAGTATTTT.